This T cell receptor beta chain derives from a study of stem cell transplantation in POMP-related autoinflammatory disease. Across the study: Before transplant, CD4+ T cells skewed naive and CD8+ proportions were low. Study results and limitations: PRAID patients trended toward lower TRB diversity and higher clonality in all analyzed T-cell subsets. Fewer unique TRB V-J gene pairings were identified in patients with PRAID.

PRAID featured prominent immunodeficiency. As concerns this clone: Its specificity is unknown.

TCRdb keeps only in-frame clones here, not all; method: immunoSEQ multiplex PCR. The sample yields some 68,000 clones, under 95% seen once. V dropped 5 bases and J dropped 1 base, with 9 bases sitting between them. CDR1 is SGHRS and CDR2 is YFSETQ in the germline V gene. This CDR3 has 13 residues. Sequencing was performed on CD4+ T cells from PBMCs, taken after stem cell transplantation. The TCR was taken from a human patient with POMP-related autoinflammation and immune dysregulation (PRAID). Part of the T cells may come from the graft donor. The chain joins TRBV5-1 to TRBJ1-1, with D unclear. This CDR3 is CASRGPQNTEAFF. The CDR3 DNA is TGCGCCAGCAGAGGACCGCAGAACACTGAAGCTTTCTTT.